Described below is a single TCR beta chain sequence and its context. The target antigen is unknown. Libraries were UMI-labeled 5' RACE TRB cDNA. Following a re-call of the 5' RACE reads, TCRdb has one entry per CDR3 protein and lacks DNA. In all, the sample yields about 45,000 distinct CDR3 sequences. These data come from a study of CXCR3-negative and CXCR3-positive naive CD8 T cells. At the level of the study: Sequencing brought in 120 million to 150 million TRB reads altogether, and each library got about 1.5 +/- 0.3 million.

Study findings and constraints: The study found comparably high diversity in both naive subsets and much lower diversity in memory CD8+ cells. TRBV-TRBJ usage matched between naive CXCR3-negative and CXCR3-positive cells but not between memory cells.

CDR3 length equals 13 residues. Germline loops: CDR1 SGDLS, CDR2 YYNGEE. What was sequenced was memory CD8+ T cells from blood. This TCR was sampled from a human donor in good health. Some clones in this sample may be carry-over from other donors' samples. This sequence joins TRBV9 and TRBJ1-2; TCRdb calls TRBD1, which cannot be checked without DNA. This CDR3 reads CASGGEGHEGYTF.